What follows is one TCR beta chain and its context. These data are taken from a study of blood T cell repertoires in COVID-19. Study-wide context: Both acute and convalescent COVID-19 samples were obtained from the United States, Italy and Spain. Nucleic acid was either cDNA or gDNA, and it came from T cells, B-cell-depleted T cells, or PBMCs.

How the authors handled the data: Reference gene primer amplification gave estimated nucleated cell counts. Clones were sequenced by immunoSEQ multiplex PCR, and TCRdb holds only the in-frame ones, with some missing. The V and J calls and clone size are taken from that table; D and trimming were inferred from the DNA. The data show about 170,000 clones, with 70% to 90% seen just once and 7% held by the top ten. The CDR3 extends over 14 amino acids. The rearrangement links TRBV21-1 to TRBJ1-2; TRBD1 is the table's D call and was not checked against the DNA. TRBV21-1 is termed a pseudogene. The TCR sequence derives from a woman of 80 years or more in a cohort sampled during active or convalescent COVID-19. Sequences were obtained from peripheral blood. Here the CDR3 reads CASSSQQFDYGYTF. CDR3 sequence (DNA): TGTGCCAGCAGCTCCCAACAATTTGACTATGGCTACACCTTC.